This T cell receptor beta chain was found in a study of blood T cell repertoires in COVID-19. For the study at large: T cells, B-cell-depleted T cells, or PBMCs provided the cDNA or gDNA that served as material.

Profiling relied on immunoSEQ multiplex PCR, and the TCRdb table lists in-frame clones only, not all of them. Of approximately 220,000 clones in the sample, more than 75% were seen once. The ends lost 3 bases at V and 4 bases at J; junction bases unmatched: 2. CDR3 length: 14 amino acids. Germline V gene lookup returns CDR1 SGDLS and CDR2 YYNGEE. The sequence was obtained from a woman aged 40 to 50 with acute COVID-19. Sequencing input: PBMCs or T cells enriched from blood (not recorded which). The V and J genes are TRBV9 and TRBJ1-5; 9 nucleotides match TRBD1. CDR3 coding DNA: TGTGCCAGCAGCGCAGGACAGGGGAATCAGCCCCAGCATTTT. This gives the protein CASSAGQGNQPQHF.